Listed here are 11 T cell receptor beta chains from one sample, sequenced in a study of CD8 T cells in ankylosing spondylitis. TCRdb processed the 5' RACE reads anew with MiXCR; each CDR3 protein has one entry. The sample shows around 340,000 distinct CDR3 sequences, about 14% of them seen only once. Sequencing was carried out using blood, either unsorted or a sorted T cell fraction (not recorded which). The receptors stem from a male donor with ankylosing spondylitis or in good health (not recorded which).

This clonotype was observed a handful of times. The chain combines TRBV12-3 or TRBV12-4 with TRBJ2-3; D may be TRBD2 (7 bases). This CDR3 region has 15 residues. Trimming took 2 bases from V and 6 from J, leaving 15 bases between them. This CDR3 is CASSLRSGGQDTQYF. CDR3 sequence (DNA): TGTGCCAGCAGTTTAAGATCGGGGGGCCAGGATACGCAGTATTTT.

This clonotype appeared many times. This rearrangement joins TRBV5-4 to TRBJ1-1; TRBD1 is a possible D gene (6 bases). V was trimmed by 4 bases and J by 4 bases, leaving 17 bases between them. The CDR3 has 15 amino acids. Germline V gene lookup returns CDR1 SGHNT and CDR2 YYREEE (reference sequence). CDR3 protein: CASSGEPGAGTEAFF. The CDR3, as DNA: TGTGCCAGCAGCGGGGAGCCGGGGGCAGGCACTGAAGCTTTCTTT.

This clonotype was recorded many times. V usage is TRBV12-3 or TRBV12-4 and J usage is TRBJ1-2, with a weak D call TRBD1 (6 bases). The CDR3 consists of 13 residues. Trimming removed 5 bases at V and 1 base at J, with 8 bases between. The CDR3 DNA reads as TGTGCCAGCAGTACGGACAGTAACTATGGCTACACCTTC. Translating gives CASSTDSNYGYTF.

The CDR3 DNA reads as TGTGCCACCAGCAGCGGGACAGCCTCCTACGAGCAGTACTTC. It is translated as CATSSGTASYEQYF. This chain joins TRBV15 and TRBJ2-7; TRBD1 matches 7 bases. This CDR3 spans 14 amino acids. The germline CDR1 and CDR2 sequences are LNHNV and YYDKDF (reference sequence). V was clipped by 3 bases and J by 0 bases; unmatched bases: 2.

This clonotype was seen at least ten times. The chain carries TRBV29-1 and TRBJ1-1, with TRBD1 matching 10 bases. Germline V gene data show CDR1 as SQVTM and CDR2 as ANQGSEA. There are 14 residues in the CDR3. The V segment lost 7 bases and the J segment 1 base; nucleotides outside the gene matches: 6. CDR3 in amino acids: CSAETGGGNTEAFF. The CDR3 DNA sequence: TGCAGCGCCGAGACAGGGGGCGGGAACACTGAAGCTTTCTTT.

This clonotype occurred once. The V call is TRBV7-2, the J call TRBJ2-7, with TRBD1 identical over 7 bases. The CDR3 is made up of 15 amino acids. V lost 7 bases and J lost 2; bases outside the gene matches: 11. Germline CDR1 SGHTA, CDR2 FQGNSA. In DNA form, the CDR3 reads TGTGCCAGCACCTCCTCCCCGGGACAGACCTACGAGCAGTACTTC. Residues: CASTSSPGQTYEQYF.

CDR3 protein: CASSLTDSMNTEAFF. CDR3 in DNA: TGTGCCAGCAGCTTAACAGACTCCATGAACACTGAAGCTTTCTTT. The chain employs TRBV11-2 and TRBJ1-1; unclear D gene. The CDR3 covers 15 residues. The V end lost 2 bases, the J end lost 0 bases, and 10 bases lay between the germline ends. CDR1 is SGHAT, CDR2 FQNNGV, per germline. The full variable domain, with the rest looked up from reference TRBV11-2 and TRBJ1-1, is EAGVAQSPRYKIIEKRQSVAFWCNPISGHATLYWYQQILGQGPKLLIQFQNNGVVDDSQLPKDRFSAERLKGVDSTLKIQPAKLEDSAVYLCASSLTDSMNTEAFFGQGTRLTVV.

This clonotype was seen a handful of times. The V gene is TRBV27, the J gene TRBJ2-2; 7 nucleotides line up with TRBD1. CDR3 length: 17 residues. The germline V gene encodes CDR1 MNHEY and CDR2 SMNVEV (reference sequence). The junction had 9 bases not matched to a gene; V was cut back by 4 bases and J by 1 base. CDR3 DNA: TGTGCCAGCAGTTCCCCATCCAGGGGGAAGAACACCGGGGAGCTGTTTTTT. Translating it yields CASSSPSRGKNTGELFF.

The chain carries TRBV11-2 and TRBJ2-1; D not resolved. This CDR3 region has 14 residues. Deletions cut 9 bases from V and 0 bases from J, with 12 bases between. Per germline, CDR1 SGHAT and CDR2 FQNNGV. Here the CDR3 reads CASGGGSSYNEQFF. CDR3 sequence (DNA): TGTGCCAGTGGTGGTGGTTCCTCCTACAATGAGCAGTTCTTC.

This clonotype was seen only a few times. CDR3 amino acids: CASSPRQGAAYGYTF. For the CDR3, the DNA is TGTGCCAGCAGCCCCCGACAGGGGGCCGCCTATGGCTACACCTTC. The rearrangement uses TRBV3-1 and TRBJ1-2; 10 positions match TRBD1. The CDR3 length is 15 residues. Germline trimming cut 4 bases from V and 4 bases from J; bases unmatched to any gene: 6. Looked up from germline, CDR1 is LGHDT and CDR2 is YNNKEL (reference sequence).

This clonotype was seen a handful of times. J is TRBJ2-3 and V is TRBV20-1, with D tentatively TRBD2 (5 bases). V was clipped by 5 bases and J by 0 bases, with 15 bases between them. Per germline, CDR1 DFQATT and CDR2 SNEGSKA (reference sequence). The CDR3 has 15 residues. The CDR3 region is CSAGPELVSTDTQYF. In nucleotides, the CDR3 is TGCAGTGCTGGTCCCGAACTAGTCAGCACAGATACGCAGTATTTT.